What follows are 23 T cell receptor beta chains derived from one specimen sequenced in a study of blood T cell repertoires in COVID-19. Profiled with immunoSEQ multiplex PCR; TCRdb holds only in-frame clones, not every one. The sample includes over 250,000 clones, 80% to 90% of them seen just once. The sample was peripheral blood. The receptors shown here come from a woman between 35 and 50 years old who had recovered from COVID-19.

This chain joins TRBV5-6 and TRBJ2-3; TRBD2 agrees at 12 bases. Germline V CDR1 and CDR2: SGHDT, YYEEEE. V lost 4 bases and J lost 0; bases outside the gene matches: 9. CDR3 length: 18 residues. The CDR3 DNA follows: TGTGCCAGCAGCGGCGGGACTAGCGGGCCAGCTAGCACAGATACGCAGTATTTT. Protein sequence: CASSGGTSGPASTDTQYF.

The CDR3, as DNA: TGTGCCAGCAGCTTAGGATCCACGCGACAAGAGACCCAGTACTTC. Residues: CASSLGSTRQETQYF. V usage is TRBV7-2 and J usage is TRBJ2-5; D gene uncertain. Germline V CDR1 and CDR2: SGHTA, FQGNSA. V lost 1 base and J lost 2, with 11 bases in between. CDR3 size: 15 residues.

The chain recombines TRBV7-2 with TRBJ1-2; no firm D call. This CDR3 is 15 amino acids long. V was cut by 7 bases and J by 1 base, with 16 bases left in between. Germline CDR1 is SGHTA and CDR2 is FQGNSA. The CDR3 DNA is TGTGCCAGCATCTACGTGGCGGTGGGTAACTATGGCTACACCTTC. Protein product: CASIYVAVGNYGYTF.

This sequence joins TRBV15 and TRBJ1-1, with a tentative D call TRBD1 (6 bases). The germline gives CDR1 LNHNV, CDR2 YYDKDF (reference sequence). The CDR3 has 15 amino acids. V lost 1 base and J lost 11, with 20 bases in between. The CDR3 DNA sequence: TGTGCCACCAGCAGAGGAAGGCCGGTAGGGGGGGACGCTTTCTTT. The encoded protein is CATSRGRPVGGDAFF.

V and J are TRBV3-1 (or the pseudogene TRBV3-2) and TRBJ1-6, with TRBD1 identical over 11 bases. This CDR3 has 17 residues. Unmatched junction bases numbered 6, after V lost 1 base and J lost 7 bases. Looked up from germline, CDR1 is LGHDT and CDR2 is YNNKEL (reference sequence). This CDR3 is CASSQVGQGARNSPLHF. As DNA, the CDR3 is TGTGCCAGCAGCCAAGTCGGACAGGGGGCTCGAAATTCACCCCTCCACTTT.

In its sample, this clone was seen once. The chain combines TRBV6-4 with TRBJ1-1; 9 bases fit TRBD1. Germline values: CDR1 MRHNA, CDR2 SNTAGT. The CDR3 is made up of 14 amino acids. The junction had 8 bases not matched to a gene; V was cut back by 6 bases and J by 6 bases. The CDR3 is CASRRDREGPEAFF. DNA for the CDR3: TGTGCCAGCAGGCGGGACAGGGAAGGGCCTGAAGCTTTCTTT.

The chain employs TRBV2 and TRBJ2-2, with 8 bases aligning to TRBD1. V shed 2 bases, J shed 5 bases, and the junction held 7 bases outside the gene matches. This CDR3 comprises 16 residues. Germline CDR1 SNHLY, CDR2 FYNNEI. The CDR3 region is CASSEQGAKLTGELFF. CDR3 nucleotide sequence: TGTGCCAGCAGTGAACAGGGGGCGAAGTTGACCGGGGAGCTGTTTTTT.

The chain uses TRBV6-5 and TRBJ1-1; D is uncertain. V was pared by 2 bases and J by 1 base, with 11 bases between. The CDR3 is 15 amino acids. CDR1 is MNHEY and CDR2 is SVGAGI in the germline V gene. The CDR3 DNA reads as TGTGCCAGCAGTTACCTCGGACGGGGGAACACTGAAGCTTTCTTT. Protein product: CASSYLGRGNTEAFF.

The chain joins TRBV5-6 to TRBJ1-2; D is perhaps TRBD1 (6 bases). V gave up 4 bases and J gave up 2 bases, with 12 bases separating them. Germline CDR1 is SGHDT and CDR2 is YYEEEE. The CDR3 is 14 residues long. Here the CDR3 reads CASSLRGSNYGYTF. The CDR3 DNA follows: TGTGCCAGCAGCCTCAGGGGTTCGAACTATGGCTACACCTTC.

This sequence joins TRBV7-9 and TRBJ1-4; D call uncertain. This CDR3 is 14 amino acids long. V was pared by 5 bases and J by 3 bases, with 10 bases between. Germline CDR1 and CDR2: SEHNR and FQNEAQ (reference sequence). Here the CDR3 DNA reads TGTGCCAGCAGCCGTGGGGAGGCTAATGAAAAACTGTTTTTT. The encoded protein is CASSRGEANEKLFF.

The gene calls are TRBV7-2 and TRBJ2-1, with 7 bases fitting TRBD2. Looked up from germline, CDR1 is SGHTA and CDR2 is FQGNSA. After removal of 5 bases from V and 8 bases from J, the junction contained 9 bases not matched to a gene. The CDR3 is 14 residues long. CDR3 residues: CASSPLFAGDEQFF. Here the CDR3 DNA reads TGTGCCAGCAGCCCACTTTTCGCGGGGGATGAGCAGTTCTTC. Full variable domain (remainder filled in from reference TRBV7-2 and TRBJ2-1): GAGVSQSPSNKVTEKGKDVELRCDPISGHTALYWYRQSLGQGLEFLIYFQGNSAPDKSGLPSDRFSAERTGGSVSTLTIQRTQQEDSAVYLCASSPLFAGDEQFFGPGTRLTVL.

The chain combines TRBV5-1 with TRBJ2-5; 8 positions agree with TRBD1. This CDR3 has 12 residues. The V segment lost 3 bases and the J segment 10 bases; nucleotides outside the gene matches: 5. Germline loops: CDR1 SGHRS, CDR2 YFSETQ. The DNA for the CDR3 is TGCGCCAGCAGCTCTCACAGGGGGAACCAGTACTTC. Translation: CASSSHRGNQYF.

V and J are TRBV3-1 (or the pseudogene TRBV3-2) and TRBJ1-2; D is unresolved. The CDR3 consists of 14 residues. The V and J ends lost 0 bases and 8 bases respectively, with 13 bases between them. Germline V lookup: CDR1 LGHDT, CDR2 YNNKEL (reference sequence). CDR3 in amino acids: CASSQDLADRGYTF. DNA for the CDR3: TGTGCCAGCAGCCAAGATCTGGCAGATCGAGGCTACACCTTC.

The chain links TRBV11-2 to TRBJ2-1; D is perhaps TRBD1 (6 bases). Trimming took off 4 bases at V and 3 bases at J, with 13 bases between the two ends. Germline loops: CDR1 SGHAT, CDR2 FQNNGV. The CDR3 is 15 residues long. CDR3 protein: CASSSGQTNYNEQFF. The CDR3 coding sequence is TGTGCCAGCAGCTCTGGACAGACTAACTACAATGAGCAGTTCTTC.

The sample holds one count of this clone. The CDR3 loop reads CASSPGQYNEQFF. CDR3 in DNA: TGTGCCAGCTCACCGGGACAGTACAATGAGCAGTTCTTC. The rearrangement links TRBV18 to TRBJ2-1; 7 nucleotides match TRBD1. The CDR3 contains 13 residues. V was clipped by 3 bases and J by 4 bases; unmatched bases: 0. CDR1 and CDR2 (germline): KGHSH, LQKENI.

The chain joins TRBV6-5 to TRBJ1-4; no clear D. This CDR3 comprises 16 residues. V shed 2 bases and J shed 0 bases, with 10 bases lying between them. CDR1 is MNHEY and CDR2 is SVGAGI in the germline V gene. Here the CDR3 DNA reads TGTGCCAGCAGTTACCGTGGCGGCCCAACTAATGAAAAACTGTTTTTT. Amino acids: CASSYRGGPTNEKLFF.

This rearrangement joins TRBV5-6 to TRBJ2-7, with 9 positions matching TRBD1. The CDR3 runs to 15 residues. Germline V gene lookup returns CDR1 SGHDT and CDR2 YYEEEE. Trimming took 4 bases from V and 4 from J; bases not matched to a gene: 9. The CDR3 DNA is TGTGCCAGCAGCCCCCAGGGACAGGGCAGGTACGAGCAGTACTTC. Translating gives CASSPQGQGRYEQYF.

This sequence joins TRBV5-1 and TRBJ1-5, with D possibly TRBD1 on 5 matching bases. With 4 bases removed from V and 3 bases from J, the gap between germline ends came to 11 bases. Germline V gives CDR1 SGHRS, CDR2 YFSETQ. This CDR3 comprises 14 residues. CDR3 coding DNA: TGCGCCAGCAGCGTCGGGACTCCCAATCAGCCCCAGCATTTT. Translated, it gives CASSVGTPNQPQHF. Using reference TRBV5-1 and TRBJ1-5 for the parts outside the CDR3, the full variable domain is KAGVTQTPRYLIKTRGQQVTLSCSPISGHRSVSWYQQTPGQGLQFLFEYFSETQRNKGNFPGRFSGRQFSNSRSEMNVSTLELGDSALYLCASSVGTPNQPQHFGDGTRLSIL.

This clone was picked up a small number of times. CDR3 in DNA: TGTGCCAGCAGCCAGGGACTAACAGGGATTGGTGAAAAACTGTTTTTT. It is translated as CASSQGLTGIGEKLFF. The rearrangement joins TRBV3-1 (or the pseudogene TRBV3-2) to TRBJ1-4; D might be TRBD1 (6 bases). The CDR3 length is 16 residues. V was pared by 3 bases and J by 7 bases, with 18 bases between. Germline values: CDR1 LGHDT, CDR2 YNNKEL (reference sequence).

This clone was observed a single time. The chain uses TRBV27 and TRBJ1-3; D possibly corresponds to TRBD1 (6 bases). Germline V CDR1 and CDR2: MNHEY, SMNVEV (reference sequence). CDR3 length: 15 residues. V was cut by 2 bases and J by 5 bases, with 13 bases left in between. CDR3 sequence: CASSLTSGVRNTIYF. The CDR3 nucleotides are TGTGCCAGCAGTTTAACCTCAGGGGTCAGAAACACCATATATTTT.

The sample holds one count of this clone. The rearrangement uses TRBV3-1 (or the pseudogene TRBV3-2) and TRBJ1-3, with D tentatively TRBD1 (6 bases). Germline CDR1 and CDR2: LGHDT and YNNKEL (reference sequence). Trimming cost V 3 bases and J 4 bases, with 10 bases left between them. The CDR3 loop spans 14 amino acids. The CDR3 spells CASSHGDRGNTIYF. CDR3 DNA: TGTGCCAGCAGCCATGGCGACAGGGGAAACACCATATATTTT.

The CDR3 loop is CSASTKETQYF. CDR3 coding DNA: TGCAGTGCATCTACGAAAGAGACCCAGTACTTC. This sequence joins TRBV20-1 and TRBJ2-5; unclear D gene. V shed 6 bases and J shed 3 bases, with 8 bases lying between them. CDR1 and CDR2 from the germline V gene are DFQATT and SNEGSKA (reference sequence). The CDR3 has 11 residues.

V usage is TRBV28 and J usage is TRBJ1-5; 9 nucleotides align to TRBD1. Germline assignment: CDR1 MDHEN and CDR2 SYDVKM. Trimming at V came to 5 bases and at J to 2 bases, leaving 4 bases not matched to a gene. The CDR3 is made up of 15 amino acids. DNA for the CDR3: TGTGCCAGCAGTATCAGACAGGGGGGCAATCAGCCCCAGCATTTT. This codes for CASSIRQGGNQPQHF.